What follows are 22 T cell receptor beta chains derived from one specimen sequenced in a study of T cell changes during pregnancy in multiple sclerosis. Some clones are missing from TCRdb's copy, which holds only in-frame ones; the method was immunoSEQ multiplex PCR. The data show approximately 50,000 clones, roughly 90% seen once. Sequenced material: peripheral blood, taken in the second trimester of pregnancy. These receptors all stem from a female donor with multiple sclerosis, enrolled in a pregnancy study.

The V call is TRBV19, the J call TRBJ1-1; the D is unclear. The CDR3 is 14 amino acids. Germline CDR1 LNHDA, CDR2 SQIVND (reference sequence). The V end lost 2 bases, the J end lost 8 bases, and 15 bases lay between the germline ends. The CDR3 spells CASSIHTVSDEAFF. The CDR3 coding sequence is TGTGCCAGTAGTATACATACAGTATCTGACGAAGCTTTCTTT.

V is TRBV4-3 and J is TRBJ2-1, with a tentative D call TRBD2 (7 bases). There are 18 residues in the CDR3. Germline CDR1 is LGHNA and CDR2 is YSLEER. Trimming cost V 4 bases and J 2 bases, with 21 bases left between them. CDR3 protein: CASSRTLGGGQTYNEQFF. The CDR3 coding sequence is TGCGCCAGCAGCCGGACCCTTGGGGGGGGCCAGACCTACAATGAGCAGTTCTTC.

The chain combines TRBV2 with TRBJ2-5, with 7 nucleotides matching TRBD1. V lost 8 bases to trimming and J lost 5 bases; unmatched junction nucleotides: 14. CDR1 and CDR2 (germline): SNHLY, FYNNEI. The CDR3 loop spans 15 amino acids. CDR3 sequence reads: CASCLGQAMGETQYF. The CDR3 bases are TGTGCCAGCTGCCTTGGACAGGCCATGGGGGAGACCCAGTACTTC.

V usage is TRBV7-3 and J usage is TRBJ2-3; D unresolved. The CDR3 spans 17 residues. Germline values: CDR1 SGHTA, CDR2 FQGTGA. V was cut by 0 bases and J by 3 bases, with 16 bases left in between. DNA of the CDR3: TGTGCCAGCAGCTTAACCCCGCTAGGCCCCCTGACAGATACGCAGTATTTT. Amino acids: CASSLTPLGPLTDTQYF. Variable domain in full (rest from reference TRBV7-3 and TRBJ2-3): GAGVSQTPSNKVTEKGKYVELRCDPISGHTALYWYRQSLGQGPEFLIYFQGTGAADDSGLPNDRFFAVRPEGSVSTLKIQRTERGDSAVYLCASSLTPLGPLTDTQYFGPGTRLTVL.

This rearrangement joins TRBV7-2 to TRBJ2-2; TRBD2 is a possible D gene (6 bases). Germline V gene lookup returns CDR1 SGHTA and CDR2 FQGNSA. Trimming stripped 4 bases from V and 1 base from J, with 13 bases between. CDR3 size: 16 residues. This chain's CDR3 is CASSSQGRRNTGELFF. DNA for the CDR3: TGTGCCAGCAGCTCCCAAGGGAGGAGGAACACCGGGGAGCTGTTTTTT.

The rearrangement joins TRBV19 to TRBJ1-1, with unresolved D. CDR3 length: 14 amino acids. Germline V gene lookup returns CDR1 LNHDA and CDR2 SQIVND (reference sequence). Trimming shortened V by 1 base and J by 3 bases, and 9 bases separated the two germline ends. CDR3: CASSIAGEYTEAFF. Here the CDR3 DNA reads TGTGCCAGTAGTATAGCTGGGGAGTACACTGAAGCTTTCTTT.

This clone was seen just once. The V and J genes are TRBV19 and TRBJ1-4; 9 bases align to TRBD1. The CDR3 has 13 amino acids. V trimming: 9 bases; J trimming: 10 bases; junction bases outside the gene matches: 9. Germline CDR1 LNHDA, CDR2 SQIVND (reference sequence). This chain's CDR3 is CARGTGFMRKLFF. The CDR3 DNA sequence: TGTGCCAGAGGGACAGGGTTTATGAGAAAACTGTTTTTT.

The chain couples TRBV5-4 to TRBJ2-7, with 9 bases that match TRBD1. There are 13 residues in the CDR3. The germline gives CDR1 SGHNT, CDR2 YYREEE (reference sequence). V gave up 5 bases and J gave up 6 bases; unmatched junction bases: 6. CDR3 residues: CASRKDRGREQYF. The CDR3 DNA is TGTGCCAGCAGGAAGGACAGGGGACGCGAGCAGTACTTC.

The rearrangement joins TRBV5-8 to TRBJ2-3; D is perhaps TRBD2 (6 bases). The CDR3 covers 15 residues. Germline V gene sequence: CDR1 SGHTS, CDR2 YDEGEE. V was pared by 1 base and J by 1 base, with 10 bases between. CDR3 sequence: CASSLTGVGTDTQYF. The CDR3 coding sequence is TGTGCCAGCAGCTTGACGGGGGTCGGCACAGATACGCAGTATTTT.

The chain couples TRBV28 to TRBJ2-7; 7 bases are a match to TRBD1. The CDR3 extends over 14 amino acids. Germline lookup yields CDR1 MDHEN and CDR2 SYDVKM. V gave up 3 bases and J gave up 5 bases; unmatched junction bases: 7. The CDR3 DNA follows: TGTGCCAGCAGTTTCAATCGACAGGGCCACGAGCAGTACTTC. It translates to CASSFNRQGHEQYF. Full variable domain (missing parts from reference TRBV28 and TRBJ2-7): DVKVTQSSRYLVKRTGEKVFLECVQDMDHENMFWYRQDPGLGLRLIYFSYDVKMKEKGDIPEGYSVSREKKERFSLILESASTNQTSMYLCASSFNRQGHEQYFGPGTRLTVT.

CDR3 in amino acids: CASSPLIPYGYTF. As DNA, the CDR3 is TGTGCCAGCAGCCCCCTTATCCCCTATGGCTACACCTTC. The chain carries TRBV7-9 and TRBJ1-2; D remains unclear. Germline-derived CDR1 and CDR2 are SEHNR and FQNEAQ (reference sequence). V was pared by 5 bases and J by 4 bases, with 11 bases between. The CDR3 contains 13 residues. The whole variable domain, remainder taken from reference TRBV7-9 and TRBJ1-2, is DTGVSQNPRHKITKRGQNVTFRCDPISEHNRLYWYRQTLGQGPEFLTYFQNEAQLEKSRLLSDRFSAERPKGSFSTLEIQRTEQGDSAMYLCASSPLIPYGYTFGSGTRLTVV.

CDR3 in amino acids: CASSGGQTNTEAFF. CDR3 coding DNA: TGCGCCAGCAGCGGGGGACAGACGAACACTGAAGCTTTCTTT. The chain uses TRBV5-1 and TRBJ1-1, with 7 bases identical to TRBD1. CDR3 size: 14 residues. V was pared by 4 bases and J by 1 base, with 4 bases of the junction left unmatched. From germline, CDR1 is SGHRS and CDR2 YFSETQ.

The chain joins TRBV6-5 to TRBJ2-2; D remains unclear. Per germline, CDR1 MNHEY and CDR2 SVGAGI. V lost 10 bases and J lost 6, with 15 bases in between. The CDR3 length is 13 residues. The CDR3 is CATQKPSAGELFF. DNA for the CDR3: TGTGCCACTCAAAAGCCCTCGGCCGGGGAGCTGTTTTTT.

In DNA, the CDR3 is TGTGCCAGCAGCTTAGTGGGGGGGGCAGGTAGCAATCAGCCCCAGCATTTT. Its protein is CASSLVGGAGSNQPQHF. The rearrangement uses TRBV7-9 and TRBJ1-5; TRBD1 might be the D (6 bases). The V gene lost 1 base and the J gene lost 0 bases, with 13 bases spanning the gap. The CDR3 sequence is 17 residues long. In germline, CDR1 is SEHNR, CDR2 FQNEAQ (reference sequence).

This chain uses TRBV15 with TRBJ1-4; unclear D gene. The CDR3 contains 15 residues. CDR1 and CDR2 (germline): LNHNV, YYDKDF (reference sequence). V lost 1 base, J lost 6 bases, and 12 bases lay in between. CDR3 amino acids: CATSRAQDLYEKLFF. The CDR3, as DNA: TGTGCCACCAGCAGAGCGCAGGATCTGTATGAAAAACTGTTTTTT.

The V and J genes are TRBV7-9 and TRBJ1-4, with 10 bases identical to TRBD1. The J segment lost 0 bases and the V segment lost 4 bases, leaving 8 bases of the junction unmatched. The CDR3 has 18 amino acids. Germline-derived CDR1 and CDR2 are SEHNR and FQNEAQ (reference sequence). CDR3 in amino acids: CASSYAGTGAATNEKLFF. In nucleotides, the CDR3 is TGTGCCAGCAGCTACGCCGGGACAGGGGCCGCAACTAATGAAAAACTGTTTTTT.

The table lists this clone with a few counts. V and J are TRBV7-2 and TRBJ1-2; the D is unclear. The CDR3 loop spans 17 amino acids. Trimming cost V 6 bases and J 0 bases, with 20 bases left between them. CDR1 is SGHTA and CDR2 is FQGNSA in the germline V gene. The CDR3 region is CASSSRRGGPTNYGYTF. The DNA for the CDR3 is TGTGCCAGCAGTTCCCGCCGGGGAGGCCCAACTAACTATGGCTACACCTTC.

The chain combines TRBV6-1 with TRBJ2-4; D is uncertain. This CDR3 has 15 residues. The germline V gene encodes CDR1 MNHNS and CDR2 SASEGT. Trimming cost V 6 bases and J 0 bases, with 12 bases left between them. The CDR3 is CASSPSLIAKNIQYF. DNA for the CDR3: TGTGCCAGCAGCCCTTCCTTAATAGCCAAAAACATTCAGTACTTC.

A single count supports this clone. The rearrangement uses TRBV7-3 and TRBJ1-6; TRBD1 is a possible D gene (6 bases). This CDR3 is 14 amino acids long. The germline V and J ends were trimmed by 1 base and 10 bases, with 11 bases remaining between them. Germline lookup yields CDR1 SGHTA and CDR2 FQGTGA. CDR3 coding DNA: TGTGCCAGCAGCTTAAGGGCAGGGGAATCACCCCTCCACTTT. Amino acid sequence: CASSLRAGESPLHF.

The chain couples TRBV5-1 to TRBJ2-2; D ambiguous. The CDR3 totals 16 residues. V lost 5 bases, J lost 0 bases, and 14 bases lay in between. CDR1 and CDR2 (germline): SGHRS, YFSETQ. CDR3 amino acids: CASSRRRPANTGELFF. DNA for the CDR3: TGCGCCAGCAGTCGGAGACGCCCCGCGAACACCGGGGAGCTGTTTTTT.

The chain combines TRBV18 with TRBJ1-2; D may be TRBD1 (6 bases). The CDR3 is 12 amino acids. Trimming pared 3 bases from V and 8 bases from J, leaving 10 bases between. The germline V gene has CDR1 KGHSH and CDR2 LQKENI. The CDR3 region is CASSPETGGYTF. DNA of the CDR3: TGTGCCAGCTCACCCGAGACAGGAGGCTACACCTTC. The full variable domain, its missing parts supplied by reference TRBV18 and TRBJ1-2, is NAGVMQNPRHLVRRRGQEARLRCSPMKGHSHVYWYRQLPEEGLKFMVYLQKENIIDESGMPKERFSAEFPKEGPSILRIQQVVRGDSAAYFCASSPETGGYTFGSGTRLTVV.

The rearrangement joins TRBV11-2 to TRBJ1-3; 8 bases are shared with TRBD1. Germline CDR1 reads SGHAT; CDR2 reads FQNNGV. CDR3 length: 15 residues. V dropped 4 bases and J dropped 8; count of bases not matched to a gene: 10. This CDR3 reads CASSSYRGKEDTIYF. The CDR3 DNA sequence: TGTGCCAGCAGCTCCTACAGGGGGAAAGAGGACACCATATATTTT.